The clone carrying this T cell receptor (beta chain) was detected a few times. Its antigen is as yet unknown. As every portion of the isolated RNA was reverse transcribed, the sequencing read expressed TCRB transcripts. The data were produced by immunoSEQ multiplex PCR, yet TCRdb's version contains in-frame clones alone and is incomplete. The repertoire includes 130,000 to 150,000 clones, around an eighth of them detected once, and 1.3% sits in the top ten. The sample comes from a study of beta chain features in type 1 diabetes. Points from the study as a whole: All four CD4+ subsets of Type 1 diabetes patients contained TCRB CDR3s that were moderately but significantly shorter.

This CDR3 contains 15 residues. V lost 0 bases, J lost 8 bases, and 12 bases lay in between. CDR1 and CDR2 (germline): SGHRS, YFSETQ. The clonotype originates from a man between 18 and 29 years old with type 1 diabetes. The chain carries TRBV5-1 and TRBJ1-6; D gene uncertain. Input material: central memory CD4+ T cells from blood. CDR3 DNA: TGCGCCAGCAGCTTGGTGGCCGGGTTGGATTCACCCCTCCACTTT. Translation gives CASSLVAGLDSPLHF.